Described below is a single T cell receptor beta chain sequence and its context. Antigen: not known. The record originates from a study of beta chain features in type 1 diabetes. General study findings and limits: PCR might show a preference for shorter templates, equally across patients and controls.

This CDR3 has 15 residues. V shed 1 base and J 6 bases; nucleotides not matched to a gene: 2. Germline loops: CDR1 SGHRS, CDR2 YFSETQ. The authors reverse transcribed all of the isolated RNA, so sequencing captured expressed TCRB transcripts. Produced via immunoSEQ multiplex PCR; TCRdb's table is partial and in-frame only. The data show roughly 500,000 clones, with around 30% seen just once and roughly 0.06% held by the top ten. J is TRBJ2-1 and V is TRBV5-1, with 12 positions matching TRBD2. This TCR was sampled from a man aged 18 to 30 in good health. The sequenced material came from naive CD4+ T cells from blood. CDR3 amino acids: CASSLLLAGGNEQFF. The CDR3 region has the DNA TGCGCCAGCAGCTTGCTACTAGCGGGAGGCAATGAGCAGTTCTTC.